This record looks at one T cell receptor beta chain sequence and its context. Its antigen is not identified. V was cut by 7 bases and J by 1 base, with 17 bases left in between. Germline V lookup: CDR1 MNHNS, CDR2 SASEGT. This CDR3 region has 16 residues. The assay was immunoSEQ multiplex PCR, and TCRdb's table has in-frame clones only and misses some. This sample has roughly 110,000 clones, with 92% found just once. This specimen comes from a study of CD4+ T cells in melanoma. Study-wide findings and caveats: In melanoma, neoantigen-specific CD4+ T cells reportedly differed in differentiation state. CD8+ T cell, macrophage and B cell function reportedly correlated with neoantigen-specific CD4+ T cells.

J is TRBJ1-5 and V is TRBV6-1, with D maybe TRBD1 (5 bases). The sample taken for sequencing was peripheral blood. The clonotype was recovered from a human donor with melanoma. The CDR3 bases are TGTGCCAGCACTGAGCAAGTGGGGGGGAGCAATCAGCCCCAGCATTTT. This sequence encodes CASTEQVGGSNQPQHF.